This T cell receptor (beta chain) was captured in a study of blood T cells in healthy people across ages. The study's findings and limits: The study found TCR beta diversity correlated strongly with naive T cell percentage.

CDR3 size: 15 residues. Germline assignment: CDR1 MNHNS and CDR2 SASEGT. The trim removed 2 bases at V and 5 bases at J, leaving 5 bases unmatched. PBMCs, at least 7 million per sample, were isolated. This clonotype showed up just a few times. Its antigen is unknown. The second PCR ran roughly 6 to 11 cycles with a sample-barcoded 5' primer and J-beta primers. A 12-random-nucleotide template-switch adaptor tagged each cDNA molecule. TCRdb re-analysed the 5' RACE reads in MiXCR, keeping a single row per CDR3 protein. The sample contains some 760,000 distinct CDR3 sequences, approximately 25% of which appear only once. These sequences were also reported in another study, on T cells of mothers and their children. That publication notes: Each donor was one of three healthy Caucasian mothers or one of their six children.

Sequencing input: blood. The sequence was collected from a boy aged 5 to 17 in good health. V gene TRBV6-1 combines with J gene TRBJ2-5; 10 positions match TRBD1. CDR3 sequence reads: CASSERDRGYETQYF. The CDR3 DNA reads as TGTGCCAGCAGTGAACGGGACAGGGGCTACGAGACCCAGTACTTC.